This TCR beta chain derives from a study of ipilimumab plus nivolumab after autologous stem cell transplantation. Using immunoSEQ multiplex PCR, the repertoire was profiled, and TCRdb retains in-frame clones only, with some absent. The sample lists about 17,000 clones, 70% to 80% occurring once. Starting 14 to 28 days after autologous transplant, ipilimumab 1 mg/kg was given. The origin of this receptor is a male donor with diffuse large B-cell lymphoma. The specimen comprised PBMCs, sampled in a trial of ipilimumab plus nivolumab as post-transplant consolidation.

The CDR3 DNA reads as TGTGCCAGCAGTAGCACAGGGGATCAGCCCCAGCATTTT. Encoded protein: CASSSTGDQPQHF. The chain links TRBV6-1 to TRBJ1-5, with TRBD1 matching over 7 bases. Germline V gene data show CDR1 as MNHNS and CDR2 as SASEGT. J lost 5 bases, V lost 5 bases, and 3 bases had no gene match. The CDR3 is 13 residues long.